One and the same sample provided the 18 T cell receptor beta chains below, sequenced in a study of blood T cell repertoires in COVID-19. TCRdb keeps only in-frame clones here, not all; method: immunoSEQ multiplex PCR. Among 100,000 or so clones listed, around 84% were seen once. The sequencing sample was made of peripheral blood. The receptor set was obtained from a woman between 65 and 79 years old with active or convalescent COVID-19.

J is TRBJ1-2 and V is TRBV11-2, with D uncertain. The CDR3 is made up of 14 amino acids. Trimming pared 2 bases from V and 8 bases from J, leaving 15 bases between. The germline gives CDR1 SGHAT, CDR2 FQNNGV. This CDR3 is CASSLSQQVGGYTF. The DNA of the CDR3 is TGTGCCAGCAGCTTAAGCCAGCAGGTCGGAGGCTACACCTTC.

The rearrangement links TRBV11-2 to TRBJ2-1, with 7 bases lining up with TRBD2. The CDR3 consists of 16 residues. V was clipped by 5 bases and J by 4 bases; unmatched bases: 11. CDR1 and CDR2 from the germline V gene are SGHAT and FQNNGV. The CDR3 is CASSPRGSGSYNEQFF. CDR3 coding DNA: TGTGCCAGCAGCCCCCGGGGTAGCGGGTCATACAATGAGCAGTTCTTC.

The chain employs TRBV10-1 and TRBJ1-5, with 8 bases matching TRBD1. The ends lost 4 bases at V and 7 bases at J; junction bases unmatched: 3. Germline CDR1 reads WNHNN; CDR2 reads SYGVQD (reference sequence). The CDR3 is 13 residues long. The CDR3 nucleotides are TGCGCCAGCAGTGGACAGGGGAAACAGCCCCAGCATTTT. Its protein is CASSGQGKQPQHF.

CDR3 DNA sequence: TGTGCCTGGATGGGGACAACGAACACCGGGGAGCTGTTTTTT. Its translation: CAWMGTTNTGELFF. The V call is TRBV30, the J call TRBJ2-2; D might be TRBD1 (6 bases). This CDR3 contains 14 residues. CDR1 and CDR2 (germline): GTSNPN, SVGIG (reference sequence). Trimming stripped 4 bases from V and 0 bases from J, with 9 bases between. The full variable domain, its missing parts supplied by reference TRBV30 and TRBJ2-2, is SQTIHQWPATLVQPVGSPLSLECTVEGTSNPNLYWYRQAAGRGLQLLFYSVGIGQISSEVPQNLSASRPQDRQFILSSKKLLLSDSGFYLCAWMGTTNTGELFFGEGSRLTVL.

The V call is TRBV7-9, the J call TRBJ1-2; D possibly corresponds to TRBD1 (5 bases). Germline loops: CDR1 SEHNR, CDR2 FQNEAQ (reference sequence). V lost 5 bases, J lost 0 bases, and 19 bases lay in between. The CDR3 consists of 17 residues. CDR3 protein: CASSPGPPDRTNYGYTF. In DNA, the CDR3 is TGTGCCAGCAGCCCCGGGCCCCCCGACAGAACTAACTATGGCTACACCTTC.

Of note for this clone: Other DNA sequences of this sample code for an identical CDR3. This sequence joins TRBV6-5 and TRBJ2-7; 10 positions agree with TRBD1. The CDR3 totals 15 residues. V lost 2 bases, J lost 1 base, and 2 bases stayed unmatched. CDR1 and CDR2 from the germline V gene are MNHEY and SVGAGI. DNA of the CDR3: TGTGCCAGCAGTTACAGGGACAGGGGATCCTACGAGCAGTACTTC. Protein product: CASSYRDRGSYEQYF.

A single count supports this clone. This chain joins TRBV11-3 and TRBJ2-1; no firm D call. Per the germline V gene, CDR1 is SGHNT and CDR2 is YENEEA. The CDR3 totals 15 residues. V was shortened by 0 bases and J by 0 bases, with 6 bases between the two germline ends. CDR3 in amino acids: CASSLELSSYNEQFF. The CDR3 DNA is TGTGCCAGCAGCTTAGAGCTGAGCTCCTACAATGAGCAGTTCTTC. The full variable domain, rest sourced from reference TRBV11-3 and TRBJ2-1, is EAGVVQSPRYKIIEKKQPVAFWCNPISGHNTLYWYLQNLGQGPELLIRYENEEAVDDSQLPKDRFSAERLKGVDSTLKIQPAELGDSAVYLCASSLELSSYNEQFFGPGTRLTVL.

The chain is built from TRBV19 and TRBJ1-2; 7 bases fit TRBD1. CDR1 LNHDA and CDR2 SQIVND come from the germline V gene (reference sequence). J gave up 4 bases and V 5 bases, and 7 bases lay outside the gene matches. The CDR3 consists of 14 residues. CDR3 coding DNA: TGTGCCAGTAGTCCGGACAGGTCAAGCTATGGCTACACCTTC. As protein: CASSPDRSSYGYTF. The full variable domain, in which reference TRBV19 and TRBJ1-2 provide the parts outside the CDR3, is DGGITQSPKYLFRKEGQNVTLSCEQNLNHDAMYWYRQDPGQGLRLIYYSQIVNDFQKGDIAEGYSVSREKKESFPLTVTSAQKNPTAFYLCASSPDRSSYGYTFGSGTRLTVV.

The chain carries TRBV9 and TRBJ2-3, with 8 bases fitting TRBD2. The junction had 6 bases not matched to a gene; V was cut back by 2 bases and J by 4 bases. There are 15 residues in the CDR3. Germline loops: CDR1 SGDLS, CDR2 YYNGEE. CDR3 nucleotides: TGTGCCAGCAGCGTCGGCGGGGGGTTGTCAGATACGCAGTATTTT. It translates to CASSVGGGLSDTQYF.

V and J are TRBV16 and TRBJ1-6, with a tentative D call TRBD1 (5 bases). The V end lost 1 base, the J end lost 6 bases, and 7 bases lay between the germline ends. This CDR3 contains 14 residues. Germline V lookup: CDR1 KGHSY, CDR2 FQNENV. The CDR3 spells CASSQWGGNSPLHF. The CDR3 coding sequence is TGTGCCAGCAGCCAATGGGGGGGTAATTCACCCCTCCACTTT.

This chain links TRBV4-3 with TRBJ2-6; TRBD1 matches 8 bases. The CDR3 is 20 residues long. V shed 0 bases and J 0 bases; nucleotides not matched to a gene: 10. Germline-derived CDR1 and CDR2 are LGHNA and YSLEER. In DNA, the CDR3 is TGCGCCAGCAGCCAAGATCTCGACAGGGGATTCTTCTCTGGGGCCAACGTCCTGACTTTC. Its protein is CASSQDLDRGFFSGANVLTF.

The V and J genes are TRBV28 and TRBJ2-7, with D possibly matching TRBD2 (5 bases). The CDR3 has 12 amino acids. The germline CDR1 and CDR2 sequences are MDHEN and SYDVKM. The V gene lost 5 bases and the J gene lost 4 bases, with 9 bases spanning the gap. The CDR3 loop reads CASSLGGYEQYF. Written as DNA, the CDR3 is TGTGCCAGCAGTCTAGGAGGTTACGAGCAGTACTTC.

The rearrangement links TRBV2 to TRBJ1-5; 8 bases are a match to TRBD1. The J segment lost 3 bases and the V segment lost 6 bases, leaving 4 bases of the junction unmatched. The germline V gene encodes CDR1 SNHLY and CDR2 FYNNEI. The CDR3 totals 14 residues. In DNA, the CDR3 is TGTGCCAGCAGACGACAGGGGTCCAATCAGCCCCAGCATTTT. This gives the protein CASRRQGSNQPQHF.

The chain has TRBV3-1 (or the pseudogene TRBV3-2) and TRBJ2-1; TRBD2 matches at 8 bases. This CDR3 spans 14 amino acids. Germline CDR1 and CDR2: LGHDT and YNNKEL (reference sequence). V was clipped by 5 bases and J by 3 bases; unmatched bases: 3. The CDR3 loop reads CASSKSGSYNEQFF. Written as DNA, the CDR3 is TGTGCCAGCAGCAAAAGCGGGAGCTACAATGAGCAGTTCTTC.

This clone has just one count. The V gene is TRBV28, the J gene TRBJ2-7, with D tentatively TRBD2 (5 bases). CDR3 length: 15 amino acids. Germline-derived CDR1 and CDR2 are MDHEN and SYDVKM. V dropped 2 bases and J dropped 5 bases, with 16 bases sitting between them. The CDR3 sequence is CASSLRRARVDEQYF. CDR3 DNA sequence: TGTGCCAGCAGTTTAAGACGGGCGAGGGTTGACGAGCAGTACTTC.

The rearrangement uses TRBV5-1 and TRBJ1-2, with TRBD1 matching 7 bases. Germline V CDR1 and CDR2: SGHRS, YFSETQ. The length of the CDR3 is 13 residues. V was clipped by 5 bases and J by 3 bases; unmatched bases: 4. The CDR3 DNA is TGCGCCAGCAGGCCGACAGGGTACTATGGCTACACCTTC. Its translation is CASRPTGYYGYTF. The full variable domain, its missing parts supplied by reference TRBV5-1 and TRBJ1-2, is KAGVTQTPRYLIKTRGQQVTLSCSPISGHRSVSWYQQTPGQGLQFLFEYFSETQRNKGNFPGRFSGRQFSNSRSEMNVSTLELGDSALYLCASRPTGYYGYTFGSGTRLTVV.

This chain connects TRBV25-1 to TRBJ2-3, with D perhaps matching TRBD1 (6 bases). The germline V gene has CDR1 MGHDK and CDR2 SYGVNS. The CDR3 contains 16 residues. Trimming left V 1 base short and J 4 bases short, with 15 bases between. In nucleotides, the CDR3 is TGTGCCAGCAGTGAATTCGAAAGCAGGGGTGCAGATACGCAGTATTTT. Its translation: CASSEFESRGADTQYF.

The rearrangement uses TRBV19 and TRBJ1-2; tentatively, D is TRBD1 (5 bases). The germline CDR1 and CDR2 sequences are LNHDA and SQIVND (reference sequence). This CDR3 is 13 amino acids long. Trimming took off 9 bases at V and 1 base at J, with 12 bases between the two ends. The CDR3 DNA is TGTGCCAGCGACCCTCAGGGTAACTATGGCTACACCTTC. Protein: CASDPQGNYGYTF.